What follows are 24 T cell receptor beta chains derived from one specimen sequenced in a study of blood T cell repertoires in COVID-19. Sequenced by immunoSEQ multiplex PCR; TCRdb stores in-frame clones only, minus some. This sample carries roughly 260,000 clones, approximately 86% of them seen once, and the ten largest clones take over 2.5%. Sequencing was done on a sample of PBMCs or T cells enriched from blood (not recorded which). Receptors originate from a woman younger than 35 who had recovered from COVID-19.

The chain combines TRBV2 with TRBJ2-1, with TRBD2 as a possible D gene (7 bases). This CDR3 has 16 residues. With 2 bases removed from V and 6 bases from J, the gap between germline ends came to 17 bases. Germline lookup yields CDR1 SNHLY and CDR2 FYNNEI. The chain's CDR3 is CASSELTGGMSNEQFF. The DNA of the CDR3 is TGTGCCAGCAGTGAACTCACGGGGGGCATGAGCAATGAGCAGTTCTTC.

The chain has TRBV4-1 and TRBJ2-3; TRBD2 agrees at 9 bases. The CDR3 length is 16 residues. The J segment lost 2 bases and the V segment lost 1 base, leaving 4 bases of the junction unmatched. The germline CDR1 and CDR2 sequences are MGHRA and YSYEKL. CDR3: CASSQGKRGATDTQYF. The CDR3, as DNA: TGCGCCAGCAGCCAAGGAAAGCGGGGGGCCACAGATACGCAGTATTTT.

This chain connects TRBV28 to TRBJ2-1; 8 bases are a match to TRBD1. After removal of 4 bases from V and 9 bases from J, the junction contained 11 bases not matched to a gene. The germline CDR1 and CDR2 sequences are MDHEN and SYDVKM. The CDR3 runs 15 residues. CDR3 amino acids: CASSSKDRVLGEQFF. The CDR3 nucleotides are TGTGCCAGCAGTTCCAAGGACAGGGTATTGGGTGAGCAGTTCTTC. The whole variable domain, remainder taken from reference TRBV28 and TRBJ2-1, is DVKVTQSSRYLVKRTGEKVFLECVQDMDHENMFWYRQDPGLGLRLIYFSYDVKMKEKGDIPEGYSVSREKKERFSLILESASTNQTSMYLCASSSKDRVLGEQFFGPGTRLTVL.

The chain uses TRBV27 and TRBJ2-2, with 8 bases lining up with TRBD2. The CDR3 is 16 amino acids. Per the germline V gene, CDR1 is MNHEY and CDR2 is SMNVEV (reference sequence). V shed 5 bases, J shed 1 base, and the junction held 6 bases outside the gene matches. CDR3 amino acids: CASSLAGGLNTGELFF. In DNA form, the CDR3 reads TGTGCCAGCAGTCTTGCGGGGGGCCTGAACACCGGGGAGCTGTTTTTT.

This sequence joins TRBV27 and TRBJ2-1; D is possibly TRBD1 (5 bases). In germline, CDR1 is MNHEY, CDR2 SMNVEV (reference sequence). The CDR3 loop spans 13 amino acids. Trimming left V 0 bases short and J 10 bases short, with 10 bases between. CDR3 bases: TGTGCCAGCAGTTTATCGTCTCAGGGAGAGCAGTTCTTC. Encoded protein: CASSLSSQGEQFF.

The rearrangement uses TRBV3-1 (or the pseudogene TRBV3-2) and TRBJ1-2; TRBD1 is a possible D gene (5 bases). Germline loops: CDR1 LGHDT, CDR2 YNNKEL (reference sequence). The CDR3 is made up of 15 amino acids. V was cut by 1 base and J by 4 bases, with 13 bases left in between. This chain's CDR3 is CASSQVLRGGYGYTF. Written as DNA, the CDR3 is TGTGCCAGCAGCCAAGTCTTAAGGGGCGGCTATGGCTACACCTTC.

The chain combines TRBV10-2 with TRBJ1-1; 8 bases align to TRBD1. The CDR3 covers 13 residues. Germline V gene lookup returns CDR1 WSHSY and CDR2 SAAADI. After removal of 4 bases from V and 8 bases from J, the junction contained 6 bases not matched to a gene. CDR3: CASSAGDRREAFF. In DNA, the CDR3 is TGCGCCAGCAGTGCAGGGGACAGGAGGGAAGCTTTCTTT.

The chain has TRBV14 and TRBJ1-1; TRBD1 is a possible D gene (5 bases). Trimming cost V 2 bases and J 3 bases, with 13 bases left between them. Germline lookup yields CDR1 SGHDN and CDR2 FVKESK. This CDR3 region has 15 residues. The CDR3 DNA follows: TGTGCCAGCAGCCAATCCATGTGGGGGGACACTGAAGCTTTCTTT. This gives the protein CASSQSMWGDTEAFF. The full variable domain, rest sourced from reference TRBV14 and TRBJ1-1, is EAGVTQFPSHSVIEKGQTVTLRCDPISGHDNLYWYRRVMGKEIKFLLHFVKESKQDESGMPNNRFLAERTGGTYSTLKVQPAELEDSGVYFCASSQSMWGDTEAFFGQGTRLTVV.

The chain is built from TRBV6-5 and TRBJ1-1, with 11 bases lining up with TRBD1. Germline trimming cut 8 bases from V and 3 bases from J; bases unmatched to any gene: 5. Per the germline V gene, CDR1 is MNHEY and CDR2 is SVGAGI. The CDR3 runs to 14 residues. CDR3 DNA sequence: TGTGCCAGCCGCGGACAGGGGGCCTACACTGAAGCTTTCTTT. Its translation: CASRGQGAYTEAFF.

This chain links TRBV5-6 with TRBJ2-5; 9 nucleotides align to TRBD1. CDR3 size: 17 residues. Germline V gives CDR1 SGHDT, CDR2 YYEEEE. V shed 0 bases and J 4 bases; nucleotides not matched to a gene: 10. In DNA form, the CDR3 reads TGTGCCAGCAGCTTGGTGGTTGGGACAGGGATGATAGAGACCCAGTACTTC. Its translation: CASSLVVGTGMIETQYF.

This chain connects TRBV19 to TRBJ2-7; 9 bases are shared with TRBD2. Germline lookup yields CDR1 LNHDA and CDR2 SQIVND (reference sequence). The CDR3 has 16 residues. V lost 1 base to trimming and J lost 3 bases; unmatched junction nucleotides: 7. The chain's CDR3 is CASSIALSGGHYEQYF. CDR3 coding DNA: TGTGCCAGTAGTATAGCCTTAAGCGGGGGGCACTACGAGCAGTACTTC.

The rearrangement uses TRBV29-1 and TRBJ2-5, with D perhaps TRBD2 (6 bases). Germline V gene sequence: CDR1 SQVTM, CDR2 ANQGSEA. Between the trimmed V and J ends, which lost 5 bases and 5 bases, there was a span of 12 bases. The CDR3 contains 12 residues. The CDR3 region has the DNA TGCAGCGTTCCAGCGGGTAGGGAGACCCAGTACTTC. Translation: CSVPAGRETQYF.

This clone appeared a few times. The chain combines TRBV2 with TRBJ1-3; no definite D call. Germline lookup yields CDR1 SNHLY and CDR2 FYNNEI. The CDR3 spans 13 residues. V gave up 2 bases and J gave up 3 bases, with 5 bases separating them. CDR3 sequence: CASSERFGNTIYF. For the CDR3, the DNA is TGTGCCAGCAGTGAACGTTTTGGAAACACCATATATTTT.

The J gene is TRBJ1-6, the V gene TRBV7-2, with 7 bases fitting TRBD1. The junction had 7 bases not matched to a gene; V was cut back by 5 bases and J by 0 bases. This CDR3 has 17 amino acids. CDR1 and CDR2 (germline): SGHTA, FQGNSA. The CDR3 reads CASSPGQRSSYNSPLHF. The CDR3 bases are TGTGCCAGCAGCCCGGGACAGAGGAGCTCCTATAATTCACCCCTCCACTTT.

The chain employs TRBV28 and TRBJ2-7, with D possibly being TRBD2 (6 bases). Deletions cut 3 bases from V and 3 bases from J, with 12 bases between. Germline V gene lookup returns CDR1 MDHEN and CDR2 SYDVKM. The CDR3 sequence is 14 residues long. The CDR3 here is CASSFRDLDYEQYF. Written as DNA, the CDR3 is TGTGCCAGCAGTTTTAGGGACTTAGACTACGAGCAGTACTTC.

This clone was recorded a few times. The CDR3 is CASSSGNSPLHF. The CDR3 region has the DNA TGTGCCAGCAGTTCAGGGAATTCACCCCTCCACTTT. The rearrangement links TRBV7-3 to TRBJ1-6; a possible D gene is TRBD1 (5 bases). V was shortened by 6 bases and J by 7 bases, with 7 bases between the two germline ends. The germline V gene has CDR1 SGHTA and CDR2 FQGTGA. The CDR3 has 12 residues.

This clone occurred once. V is TRBV7-2 and J is TRBJ2-5; a possible D gene is TRBD1 (6 bases). Trimming left V 1 base short and J 7 bases short, with 16 bases between. This CDR3 comprises 15 residues. Germline V gene sequence: CDR1 SGHTA, CDR2 FQGNSA. The CDR3 reads CASSLDRQASGTQYF. The CDR3 DNA is TGTGCCAGCAGCTTAGATAGACAGGCCAGCGGGACCCAGTACTTC.

CDR3 DNA: TGTGCCAGCAGCCGTCCAGTCCCCTCCTGGACGGGGGAAGGAGGCTACACCTTC. Translated, it gives CASSRPVPSWTGEGGYTF. The chain combines TRBV7-2 with TRBJ1-2, with D possibly TRBD1 on 5 matching bases. The V end lost 5 bases, the J end lost 8 bases, and 30 bases lay between the germline ends. This CDR3 comprises 18 residues. Germline V gene lookup returns CDR1 SGHTA and CDR2 FQGNSA.

This rearrangement joins TRBV25-1 to TRBJ1-2, with 7 positions matching TRBD1. The CDR3 is 14 residues long. Germline V gene sequence: CDR1 MGHDK, CDR2 SYGVNS. The trim removed 2 bases at V and 6 bases at J, leaving 6 bases unmatched. As DNA, the CDR3 is TGTGCCAGCAGTGAACCGGGACAGTTTCATGGCTACACCTTC. Amino acid sequence: CASSEPGQFHGYTF.

The genes are TRBV30 and TRBJ1-1; 8 nucleotides align to TRBD1. This CDR3 has 13 amino acids. V trimming: 3 bases; J trimming: 2 bases; junction bases outside the gene matches: 2. Germline lookup yields CDR1 GTSNPN and CDR2 SVGIG (reference sequence). CDR3 residues: CAWRDRVNTEAFF. CDR3 bases: TGTGCCTGGAGGGACAGGGTTAACACTGAAGCTTTCTTT.

This clone was observed a single time. The chain couples TRBV28 to TRBJ2-7; D perhaps matches TRBD2 (6 bases). Trimming shortened V by 5 bases and J by 3 bases, and 14 bases separated the two germline ends. The CDR3 is 14 residues long. Per germline, CDR1 MDHEN and CDR2 SYDVKM. CDR3 sequence reads: CASSPGLRDYEQYF. The CDR3 DNA follows: TGTGCCAGCAGTCCGGGACTCAGAGACTACGAGCAGTACTTC.

The chain employs TRBV27 and TRBJ1-3, with D possibly being TRBD1 (6 bases). The CDR3 runs 15 residues. Germline assignment: CDR1 MNHEY and CDR2 SMNVEV (reference sequence). The V gene lost 3 bases and the J gene lost 1 base, with 10 bases spanning the gap. CDR3 amino acids: CASSFSGASGNTIYF. In nucleotides, the CDR3 is TGTGCCAGCAGTTTTTCAGGGGCTTCTGGAAACACCATATATTTT.

This clone was detected only a few times. The chain joins TRBV7-9 to TRBJ2-5; 7 bases line up with TRBD1. Per germline, CDR1 SEHNR and CDR2 FQNEAQ (reference sequence). Trimming at V came to 5 bases and at J to 2 bases, leaving 5 bases not matched to a gene. The CDR3 is made up of 14 amino acids. The CDR3 DNA follows: TGTGCCAGCAGCCCGGGACAGACACAAGAGACCCAGTACTTC. Translating it yields CASSPGQTQETQYF.

This chain joins TRBV7-7 and TRBJ2-2; 7 bases are shared with TRBD2. Trimming removed 0 bases from V and 6 bases from J; junction bases left unmatched: 4. The CDR3 has 15 residues. Per germline, CDR1 SSHAT and CDR2 FNYEAQ (reference sequence). This chain's CDR3 is CASSLATSPSGELFF. The CDR3 DNA reads TGTGCCAGCAGCTTAGCGACTAGCCCGTCCGGGGAGCTGTTTTTT.